These 25 T cell receptor beta chains were sequenced from one sample in a study of T cell responses to AZD1222 COVID-19 vaccine. Only in-frame clones appear in the TCRdb table, and some are missing; sequencing was by immunoSEQ multiplex PCR. Of roughly 120,000 clones detected, approximately 90% appear once; the ten largest clones hold around 4.8%. This sample comprised peripheral blood, obtained on day 0 of AZD1222 vaccination. These receptors all stem from an adult in good health.

CDR3 amino acids: CATSDSGSDSYEQYF. As DNA, the CDR3 is TGTGCCACCAGTGATTCTGGCAGTGATTCCTACGAGCAGTACTTC. The chain joins TRBV24-1 to TRBJ2-7; D gene ambiguous. The CDR3 runs 15 residues. Trimming stripped 2 bases from V and 1 base from J, with 11 bases between. The germline V gene encodes CDR1 KGHDR and CDR2 SFDVKD.

The chain carries TRBV5-4 and TRBJ2-3; D may match TRBD1 or TRBD2 (5 bases each). V lost 4 bases to trimming and J lost 5 bases, with 20 bases between them. The CDR3 loop spans 16 amino acids. From germline, CDR1 is SGHNT and CDR2 YYREEE (reference sequence). CDR3 sequence: CASSPPGGRREDTQYF. As DNA, the CDR3 is TGTGCCAGCAGCCCGCCTGGGGGACGAAGGGAAGATACGCAGTATTTT.

This clone was found a few times. V and J are TRBV19 and TRBJ2-7; 8 bases are a match to TRBD1. J was trimmed by 5 bases and V by 6 bases; bases with no gene match: 9. Germline CDR1 reads LNHDA; CDR2 reads SQIVND (reference sequence). This CDR3 has 14 amino acids. CDR3 sequence: CASSSTGESNEQYF. The CDR3 DNA reads TGTGCCAGTAGCTCGACAGGGGAGTCGAACGAGCAGTACTTC.

The V call is TRBV4-1, the J call TRBJ2-7; TRBD1 agrees at 9 bases. This CDR3 has 17 amino acids. Germline loops: CDR1 MGHRA, CDR2 YSYEKL. The ends lost 0 bases at V and 3 bases at J; junction bases unmatched: 9. CDR3 sequence reads: CASSQEEGTGQVYEQYF. The CDR3 nucleotides read TGCGCCAGCAGCCAAGAAGAGGGGACAGGGCAGGTCTACGAGCAGTACTTC.

The V call is TRBV4-3, the J call TRBJ1-3; the D gene is possibly TRBD1 (5 bases). Germline values: CDR1 LGHNA, CDR2 YSLEER. Trimming shortened V by 0 bases and J by 2 bases, and 8 bases separated the two germline ends. There are 15 residues in the CDR3. The CDR3, as DNA: TGCGCCAGCAGCCAAGATATAGGGGCTGGAAACACCATATATTTT. Translated: CASSQDIGAGNTIYF.

The chain employs TRBV7-8 and TRBJ2-7, with no clear D. The CDR3 has 13 amino acids. Trimming took 10 bases from V and 0 from J, leaving 13 bases between them. Germline CDR1 reads SGHVS; CDR2 reads FQNEAQ. CDR3 bases: TGTGCCACCAAGCAGCCGAGCTCCTACGAGCAGTACTTC. Translating it yields CATKQPSSYEQYF.

The CDR3 sequence: CASRYRDRGPYSNQPQHF. The DNA for the CDR3 is TGTGCCAGCAGGTATAGGGACAGGGGCCCCTATAGCAATCAGCCCCAGCATTTT. The V gene is TRBV27, the J gene TRBJ1-5, with 10 bases that match TRBD1. Germline V lookup: CDR1 MNHEY, CDR2 SMNVEV (reference sequence). The ends lost 6 bases at V and 0 bases at J; junction bases unmatched: 11. The CDR3 has 18 amino acids.

V gene TRBV29-1 combines with J gene TRBJ2-7, with D possibly TRBD1 on 6 matching bases. Germline V gene sequence: CDR1 SQVTM, CDR2 ANQGSEA. V lost 6 bases and J 2 bases, leaving 17 bases between the germline ends. The CDR3 is made up of 14 amino acids. As DNA, the CDR3 is TGCAGCGTAGTTCGGACAGAGTACGCCTACGAGCAGTACTTC. Translating gives CSVVRTEYAYEQYF.

The CDR3 spells CASSGPGSYNEQFF. Written as DNA, the CDR3 is TGTGCCAGCAGCGGGCCTGGGTCCTACAATGAGCAGTTCTTC. The J gene is TRBJ2-1, the V gene TRBV7-2, with D unresolved. This CDR3 is 14 amino acids long. Between the trimmed V and J ends, which lost 5 bases and 1 base, there was a span of 9 bases. The germline V gene has CDR1 SGHTA and CDR2 FQGNSA.

This clone was found once. The V call is TRBV9, the J call TRBJ1-6; possible D gene TRBD1, 6 bases. The CDR3 has 14 amino acids. The germline V gene has CDR1 SGDLS and CDR2 YYNGEE. With 1 base removed from V and 10 bases from J, the gap between germline ends came to 12 bases. The CDR3 coding sequence is TGTGCCAGCAGCGTAATGTCAGGGGACTCACCCCTCCACTTT. Amino acids: CASSVMSGDSPLHF.

This chain joins TRBV27 and TRBJ2-3; TRBD2 matches 10 bases. The CDR3 spans 16 residues. Trimming removed 4 bases from V and 2 bases from J; junction bases left unmatched: 6. CDR1 and CDR2 (germline): MNHEY, SMNVEV (reference sequence). CDR3 nucleotides: TGTGCCAGCAGTTCCGCGACTAGCGGGTACACAGATACGCAGTATTTT. Its protein product is CASSSATSGYTDTQYF.

J is TRBJ2-1 and V is TRBV7-6, with D possibly being TRBD1 (5 bases). V was cut by 2 bases and J by 6 bases, with 14 bases left in between. This CDR3 has 15 amino acids. The V gene's germline CDR1 is SGHVS and CDR2 FNYEAQ. The CDR3 protein is CASSLSGAPANEQFF. CDR3 nucleotides: TGTGCCAGCAGCTTAAGTGGGGCGCCAGCCAATGAGCAGTTCTTC.

V and J are TRBV11-2 and TRBJ2-1, with D possibly being TRBD1 or TRBD2 (5 bases each). Germline V gene lookup returns CDR1 SGHAT and CDR2 FQNNGV. The CDR3 covers 15 residues. Trimming took off 1 base at V and 8 bases at J, with 15 bases between the two ends. Here the CDR3 reads CASSLGGTLTYEQFF. CDR3 bases: TGTGCCAGCAGCTTAGGGGGGACCCTCACGTATGAGCAGTTCTTC.

The V call is TRBV6-1, the J call TRBJ1-1; D is undetermined. The CDR3 has 13 amino acids. From germline, CDR1 is MNHNS and CDR2 SASEGT. Trimming took 3 bases from V and 2 from J, leaving 7 bases between them. DNA for the CDR3: TGTGCCAGCAGTGAGGGAACCAACACTGAAGCTTTCTTT. Its translation is CASSEGTNTEAFF.

The chain links TRBV9 to TRBJ2-1; D remains unclear. The CDR3 runs 14 residues. The V and J ends lost 0 bases and 8 bases respectively, with 12 bases between them. In germline, CDR1 is SGDLS, CDR2 YYNGEE. CDR3 sequence: CASSVEMTHDEQFF. Here the CDR3 DNA reads TGTGCCAGCAGCGTAGAGATGACTCACGATGAGCAGTTCTTC.

For this clone: The conserved closing phenylalanine or tryptophan is absent in this CDR3, likely reflecting a read error. The limits of the CDR3 on the DNA are not certain, so only TCRdb's listed CDR3 is given. The chain joins TRBV6-5 to TRBJ1-2; the DNA was not used to check the table's D call, TRBD1. Ends included, the CDR3 has 14 residues. The V gene's germline CDR1 is MNHEY and CDR2 SVGAGI. This CDR3 is CASIHSQDRVRTLC.

The DNA of the CDR3 is TGTGCCAGCAGTGAGGGAAATGGACTAGCGGGTGCTTACAATGAGCAGTTCTTC. Amino acids: CASSEGNGLAGAYNEQFF. The genes are TRBV25-1 and TRBJ2-1; 11 bases fit TRBD2. With 3 bases clipped from V and 4 bases from J, the junction kept 11 bases outside the gene matches. The CDR3 has 18 amino acids. Germline V gene sequence: CDR1 MGHDK, CDR2 SYGVNS.

This sequence joins TRBV10-3 and TRBJ1-2, with D tentatively TRBD1 (6 bases). V dropped 6 bases and J dropped 3 bases, with 17 bases sitting between them. Germline V gene lookup returns CDR1 ENHRY and CDR2 SYGVKD. The CDR3 consists of 15 residues. CDR3 region: CAIRGGEGIHYGYTF. CDR3 in DNA: TGTGCCATCAGGGGGGGCGAGGGAATACACTATGGCTACACCTTC.

This chain joins TRBV7-2 and TRBJ2-1, with D possibly being TRBD2 (5 bases). This CDR3 region has 14 residues. The germline CDR1 and CDR2 sequences are SGHTA and FQGNSA. Trimming removed 4 bases from V and 6 bases from J, with 13 bases in between. The CDR3 DNA follows: TGTGCCAGCAGCTCACTGGGAGTTCTCAATGAGCAGTTCTTC. It translates to CASSSLGVLNEQFF.

The CDR3, as DNA: TGTGCCAGCAGTCAACCCTCGGGCCCAGAGCAGCCCCAGCATTTT. Its translation: CASSQPSGPEQPQHF. The chain employs TRBV27 and TRBJ1-5; D is unresolved. Germline V gene lookup returns CDR1 MNHEY and CDR2 SMNVEV (reference sequence). CDR3 length: 15 amino acids. Trimming shortened V by 5 bases and J by 7 bases, and 18 bases separated the two germline ends.

The chain joins TRBV28 to TRBJ2-2; D is undetermined. The CDR3 sequence is 13 residues long. Germline values: CDR1 MDHEN, CDR2 SYDVKM. V gave up 3 bases and J gave up 6 bases, with 8 bases separating them. CDR3 nucleotides: TGTGCCAGCAGTTTGTTGAATCCCGGGGAGCTGTTTTTT. Translated, it gives CASSLLNPGELFF.

The chain couples TRBV2 to TRBJ2-7; weak D call: TRBD2 (6 bases). Trimming took 3 bases from V and 5 from J, leaving 14 bases between them. The CDR3 extends over 14 amino acids. Germline-derived CDR1 and CDR2 are SNHLY and FYNNEI. Here the CDR3 reads CASSDIGSLHEQYF. The CDR3 coding sequence is TGTGCCAGCAGTGATATCGGGAGCCTGCACGAGCAGTACTTC.

A note on this clone: Other DNA sequences in the sample encode the same CDR3. The chain combines TRBV3-1 (or the pseudogene TRBV3-2) with TRBJ2-7; no definite D call. The germline V gene encodes CDR1 LGHDT and CDR2 YNNKEL (reference sequence). V was pared by 1 base and J by 3 bases, with 4 bases between. The CDR3 runs to 12 residues. The CDR3 coding sequence is TGTGCCAGCAGCCAAGGAGGCTACGAGCAGTACTTC. Translation gives CASSQGGYEQYF.

In its sample, this clone was seen a few times. The chain's CDR3 is CASSRTGWDSNQPQHF. CDR3 DNA sequence: TGTGCCAGCAGCCGTACAGGGTGGGATAGCAATCAGCCCCAGCATTTT. The genes are TRBV28 and TRBJ1-5, with D maybe TRBD1 (6 bases). CDR1 is MDHEN, CDR2 SYDVKM, per germline. Trimming took 6 bases from V and 0 from J, leaving 15 bases between them. This CDR3 region has 16 residues.

This clone has only a few counts. The gene calls are TRBV7-9 and TRBJ2-7; 10 bases map to TRBD2. With 1 base clipped from V and 6 bases from J, the junction kept 0 bases outside the gene matches. Germline-derived CDR1 and CDR2 are SEHNR and FQNEAQ (reference sequence). This CDR3 is 13 amino acids long. In DNA, the CDR3 is TGTGCCAGCAGCTTAGGGACTAGCGGCGAGCAGTACTTC. The encoded protein is CASSLGTSGEQYF. Filled out from reference TRBV7-9 and TRBJ2-7, the complete variable domain reads DTGVSQNPRHKITKRGQNVTFRCDPISEHNRLYWYRQTLGQGPEFLTYFQNEAQLEKSRLLSDRFSAERPKGSFSTLEIQRTEQGDSAMYLCASSLGTSGEQYFGPGTRLTVT.